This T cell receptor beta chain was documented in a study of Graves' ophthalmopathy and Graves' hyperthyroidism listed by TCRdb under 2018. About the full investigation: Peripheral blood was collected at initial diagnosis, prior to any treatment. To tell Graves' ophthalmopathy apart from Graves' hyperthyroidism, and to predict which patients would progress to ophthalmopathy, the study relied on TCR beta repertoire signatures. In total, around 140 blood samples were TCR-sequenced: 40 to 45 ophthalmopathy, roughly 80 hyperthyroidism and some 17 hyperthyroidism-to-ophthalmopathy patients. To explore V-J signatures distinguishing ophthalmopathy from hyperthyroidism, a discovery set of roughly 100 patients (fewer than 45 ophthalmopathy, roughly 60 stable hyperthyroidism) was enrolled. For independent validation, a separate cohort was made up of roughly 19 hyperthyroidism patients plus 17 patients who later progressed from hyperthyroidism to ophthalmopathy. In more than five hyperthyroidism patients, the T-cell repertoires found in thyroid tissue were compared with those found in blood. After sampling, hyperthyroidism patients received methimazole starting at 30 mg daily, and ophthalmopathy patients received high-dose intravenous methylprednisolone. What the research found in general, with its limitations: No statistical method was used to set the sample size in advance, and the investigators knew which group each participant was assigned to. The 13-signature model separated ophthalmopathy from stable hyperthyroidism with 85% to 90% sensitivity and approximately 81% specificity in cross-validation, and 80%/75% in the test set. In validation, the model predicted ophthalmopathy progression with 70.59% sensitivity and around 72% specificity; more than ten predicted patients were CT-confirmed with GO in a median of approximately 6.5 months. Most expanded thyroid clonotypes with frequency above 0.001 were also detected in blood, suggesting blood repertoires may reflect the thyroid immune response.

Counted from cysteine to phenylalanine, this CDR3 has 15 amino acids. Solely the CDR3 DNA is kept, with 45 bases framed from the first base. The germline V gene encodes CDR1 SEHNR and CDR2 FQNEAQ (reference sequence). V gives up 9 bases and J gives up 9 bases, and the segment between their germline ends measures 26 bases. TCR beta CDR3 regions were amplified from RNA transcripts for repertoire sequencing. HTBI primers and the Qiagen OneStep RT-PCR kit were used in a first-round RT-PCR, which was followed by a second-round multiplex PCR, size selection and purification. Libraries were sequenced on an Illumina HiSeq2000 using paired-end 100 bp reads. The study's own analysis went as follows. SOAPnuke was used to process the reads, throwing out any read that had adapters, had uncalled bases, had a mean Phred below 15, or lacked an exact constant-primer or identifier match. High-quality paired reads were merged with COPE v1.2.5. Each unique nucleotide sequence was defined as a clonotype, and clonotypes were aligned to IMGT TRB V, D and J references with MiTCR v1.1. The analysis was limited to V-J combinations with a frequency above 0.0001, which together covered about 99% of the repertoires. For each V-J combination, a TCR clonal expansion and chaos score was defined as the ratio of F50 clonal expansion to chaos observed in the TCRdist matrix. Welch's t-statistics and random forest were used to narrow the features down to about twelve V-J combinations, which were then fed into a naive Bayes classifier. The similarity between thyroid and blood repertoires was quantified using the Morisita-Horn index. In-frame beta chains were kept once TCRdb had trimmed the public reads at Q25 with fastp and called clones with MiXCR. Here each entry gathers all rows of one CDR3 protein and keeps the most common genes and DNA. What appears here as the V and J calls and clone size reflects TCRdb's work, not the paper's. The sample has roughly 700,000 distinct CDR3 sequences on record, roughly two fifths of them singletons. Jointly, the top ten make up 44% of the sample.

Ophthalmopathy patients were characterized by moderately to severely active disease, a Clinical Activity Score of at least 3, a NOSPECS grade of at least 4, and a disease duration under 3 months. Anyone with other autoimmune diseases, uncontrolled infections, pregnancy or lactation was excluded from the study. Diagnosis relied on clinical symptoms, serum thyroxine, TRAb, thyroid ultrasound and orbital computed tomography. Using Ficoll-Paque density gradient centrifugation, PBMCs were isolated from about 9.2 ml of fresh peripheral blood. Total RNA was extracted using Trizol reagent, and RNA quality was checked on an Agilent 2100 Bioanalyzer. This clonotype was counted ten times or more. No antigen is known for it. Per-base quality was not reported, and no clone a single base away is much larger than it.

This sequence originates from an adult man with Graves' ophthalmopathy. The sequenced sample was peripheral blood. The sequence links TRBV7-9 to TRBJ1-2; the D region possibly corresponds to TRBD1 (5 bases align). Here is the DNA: TGTGCCAGTAGCCAATACATAGATGGGGGACTTAGCTACACCTTC. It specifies CASSQYIDGGLSYTF.